This T cell receptor beta chain was sequenced for a study of blood T cell repertoires in COVID-19. The overall study: Whether acute or convalescent, the COVID-19 samples came from the United States, Italy and Spain. T cells, B-cell-depleted T cells, or PBMCs supplied cDNA or gDNA.

Authors' methods: Reference gene primers were amplified, and this amplification served to estimate nucleated cell counts. Assay used: immunoSEQ multiplex PCR; TCRdb lists only in-frame clones, some missing. The DNA gave D and trimming, while V, J and clone size come from that table. Of a few hundred thousand clones in the sample, roughly 89% are singletons; the top ten hold about 3%. CDR3 length: 15 amino acids. Germline-derived CDR1 and CDR2 are SGHTA and FQGTGA. Losses at the gene ends were 4 bases for V and 7 bases for J; bases not matched to a gene: 4. The receptor comes from a woman in her 30s with active or convalescent COVID-19. The sample consisted of peripheral blood. This chain links TRBV7-3 with TRBJ2-1, with TRBD2 matching over 13 bases. The CDR3: CASSSGLAGVNEQFF. DNA of the CDR3: TGTGCCAGCAGCTCCGGACTAGCGGGGGTGAATGAGCAGTTCTTC.